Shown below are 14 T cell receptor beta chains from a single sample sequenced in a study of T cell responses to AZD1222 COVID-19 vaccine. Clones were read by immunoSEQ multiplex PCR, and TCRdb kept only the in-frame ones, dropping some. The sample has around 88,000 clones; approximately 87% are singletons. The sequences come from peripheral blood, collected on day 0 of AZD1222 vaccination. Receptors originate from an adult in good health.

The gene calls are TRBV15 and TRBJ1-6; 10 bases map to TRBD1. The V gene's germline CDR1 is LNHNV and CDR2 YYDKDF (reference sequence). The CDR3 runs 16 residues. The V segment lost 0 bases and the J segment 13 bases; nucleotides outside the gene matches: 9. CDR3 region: CATSREMGTGAAPLHF. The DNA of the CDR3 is TGTGCCACCAGCAGAGAAATGGGGACAGGGGCCGCCCCCCTCCACTTT.

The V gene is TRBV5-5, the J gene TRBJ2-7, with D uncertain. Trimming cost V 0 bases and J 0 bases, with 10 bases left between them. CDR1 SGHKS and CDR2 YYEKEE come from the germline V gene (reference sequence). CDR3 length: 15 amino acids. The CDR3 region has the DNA TGTGCCAGCAGCTTGGCCCCAGGATACTCCTACGAGCAGTACTTC. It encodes CASSLAPGYSYEQYF.

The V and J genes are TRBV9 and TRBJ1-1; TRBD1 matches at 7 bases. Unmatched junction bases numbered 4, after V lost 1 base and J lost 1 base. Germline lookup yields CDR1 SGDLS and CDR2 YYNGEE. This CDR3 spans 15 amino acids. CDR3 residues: CASSVRDSTNTEAFF. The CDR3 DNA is TGTGCCAGCAGCGTACGGGACAGTACGAACACTGAAGCTTTCTTT.

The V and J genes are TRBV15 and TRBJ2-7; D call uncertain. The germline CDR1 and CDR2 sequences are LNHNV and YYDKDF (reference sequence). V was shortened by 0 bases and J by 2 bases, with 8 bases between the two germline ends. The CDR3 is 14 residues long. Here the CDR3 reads CATSRDEGTYEQYF. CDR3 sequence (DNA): TGTGCCACCAGCAGAGATGAAGGGACCTACGAGCAGTACTTC.

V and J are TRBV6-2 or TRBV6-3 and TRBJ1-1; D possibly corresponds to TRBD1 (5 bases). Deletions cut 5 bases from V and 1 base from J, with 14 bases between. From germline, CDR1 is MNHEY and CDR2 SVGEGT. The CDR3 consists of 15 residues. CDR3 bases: TGTGCCAGCAGTCAGCACAGGATTTCGAACACTGAAGCTTTCTTT. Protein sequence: CASSQHRISNTEAFF.

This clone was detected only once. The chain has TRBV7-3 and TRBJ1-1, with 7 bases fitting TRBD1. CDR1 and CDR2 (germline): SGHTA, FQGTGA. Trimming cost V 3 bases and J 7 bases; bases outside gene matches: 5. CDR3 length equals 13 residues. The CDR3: CASSLTRDSEAFF. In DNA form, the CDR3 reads TGTGCCAGCAGCTTGACTCGGGACAGTGAAGCTTTCTTT. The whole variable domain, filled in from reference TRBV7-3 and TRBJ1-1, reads GAGVSQTPSNKVTEKGKYVELRCDPISGHTALYWYRQSLGQGPEFLIYFQGTGAADDSGLPNDRFFAVRPEGSVSTLKIQRTERGDSAVYLCASSLTRDSEAFFGQGTRLTVV.

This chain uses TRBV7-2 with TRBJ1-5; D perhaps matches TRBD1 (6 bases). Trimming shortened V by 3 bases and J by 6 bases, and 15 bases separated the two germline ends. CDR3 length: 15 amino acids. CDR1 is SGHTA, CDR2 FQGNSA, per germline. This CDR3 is CASSFPGVLGQPQHF. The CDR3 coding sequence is TGTGCCAGCAGCTTCCCAGGGGTTTTAGGTCAGCCCCAGCATTTT.

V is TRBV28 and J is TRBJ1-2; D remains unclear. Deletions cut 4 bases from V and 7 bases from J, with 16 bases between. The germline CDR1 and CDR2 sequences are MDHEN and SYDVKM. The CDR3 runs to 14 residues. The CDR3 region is CASSSSVRNLGYTF. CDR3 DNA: TGTGCCAGCAGTTCTTCTGTCAGAAACCTTGGCTACACCTTC.

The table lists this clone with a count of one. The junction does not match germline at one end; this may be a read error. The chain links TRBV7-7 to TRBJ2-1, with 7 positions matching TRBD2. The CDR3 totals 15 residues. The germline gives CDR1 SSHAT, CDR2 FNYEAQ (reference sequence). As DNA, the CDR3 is TGTGCTAGCAGCTTACTCACGACTAGCAGGAATGAGCAGTTCTTC. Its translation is CASSLLTTSRNEQFF.

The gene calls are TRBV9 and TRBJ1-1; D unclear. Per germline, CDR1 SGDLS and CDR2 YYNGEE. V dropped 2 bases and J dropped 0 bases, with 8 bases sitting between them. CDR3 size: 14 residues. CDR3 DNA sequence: TGTGCCAGCAGCGTTGGCACTGTGAACACTGAAGCTTTCTTT. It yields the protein CASSVGTVNTEAFF.

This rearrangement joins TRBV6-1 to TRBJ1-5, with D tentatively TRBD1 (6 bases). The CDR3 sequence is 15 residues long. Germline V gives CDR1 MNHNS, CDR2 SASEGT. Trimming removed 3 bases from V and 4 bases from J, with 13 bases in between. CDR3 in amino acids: CASSESAGVNQPQHF. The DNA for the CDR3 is TGTGCCAGCAGTGAGTCGGCAGGGGTGAATCAGCCCCAGCATTTT.

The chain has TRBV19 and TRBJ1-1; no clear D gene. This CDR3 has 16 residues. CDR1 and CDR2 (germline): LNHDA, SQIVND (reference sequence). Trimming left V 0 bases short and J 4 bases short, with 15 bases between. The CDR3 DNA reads TGTGCCAGTAGTATAGATCCTCGGGAAATGGCCACTGAAGCTTTCTTT. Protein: CASSIDPREMATEAFF.

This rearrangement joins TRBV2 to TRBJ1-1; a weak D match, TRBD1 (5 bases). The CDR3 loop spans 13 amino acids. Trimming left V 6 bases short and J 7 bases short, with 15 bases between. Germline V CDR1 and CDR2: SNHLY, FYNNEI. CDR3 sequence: CASSKTEGYEAFF. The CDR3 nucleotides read TGTGCCAGCAGCAAAACGGAGGGGTATGAAGCTTTCTTT.

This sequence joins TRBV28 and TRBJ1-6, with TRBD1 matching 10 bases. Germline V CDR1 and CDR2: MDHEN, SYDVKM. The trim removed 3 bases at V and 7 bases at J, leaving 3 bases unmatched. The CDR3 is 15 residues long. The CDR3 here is CASSFRGQGNSPLHF. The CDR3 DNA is TGTGCCAGCAGTTTTAGGGGACAGGGGAATTCACCCCTCCACTTT. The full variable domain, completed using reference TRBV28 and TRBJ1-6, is DVKVTQSSRYLVKRTGEKVFLECVQDMDHENMFWYRQDPGLGLRLIYFSYDVKMKEKGDIPEGYSVSREKKERFSLILESASTNQTSMYLCASSFRGQGNSPLHFGNGTRLTVT.